The subject of this entry is one T cell receptor beta chain. What it binds is not known. The CDR3 has 15 residues. Indicated treatment: roughly 10-day PBMC culture with coronavirus spike peptide pools or control peptides (ViraFEST assay). After being plated at a few million per well, PBMCs were cultured with about 10 IU/ml IL-2 and approximately 9.6 ug/ml peptide pools. Scientists ran DNA taken from cultured CD4+ T cells through the Oncomine TCR Beta short-read assay for sequencing. TCRdb passed the PCR reads through MiXCR, listing each CDR3 protein once. The table lists about 15,000 distinct CDR3 sequences, roughly 30% of them singletons. This specimen comes from a study of vaccination and CD4 T cells after COVID-19. Study-wide findings and caveats: Recorded median SARS-CoV-2-reactive clonotype numbers increased from roughly 19 to 38 without reaching significance.

The chain carries TRBV21-1 and TRBJ2-5; the listed D gene, TRBD1, was not tested against the DNA. TRBV21-1 is annotated as a pseudogene. The clonotype comes from a human donor with COVID-19. Sample: cultured CD4+ T cells from blood. DNA of the CDR3: TGTGCCAGCAGCAGGGACAGGGTATGGTTAGAGACCCAGTACTTC. Translating it yields CASSRDRVWLETQYF.